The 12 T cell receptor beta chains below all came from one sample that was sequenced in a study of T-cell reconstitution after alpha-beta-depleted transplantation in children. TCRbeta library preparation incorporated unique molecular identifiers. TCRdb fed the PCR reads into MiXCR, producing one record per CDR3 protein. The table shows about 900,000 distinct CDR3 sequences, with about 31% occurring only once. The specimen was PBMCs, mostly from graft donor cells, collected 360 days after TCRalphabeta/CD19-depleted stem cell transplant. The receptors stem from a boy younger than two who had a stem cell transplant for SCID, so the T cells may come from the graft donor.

The DNA for the CDR3 is TGCGCCAGCATTCTGGACAGGGGGCGCCCCTACGAGCAGTACTTC. The encoded protein is CASILDRGRPYEQYF. The chain uses TRBV5-1 and TRBJ2-7; 11 nucleotides line up with TRBD1. Germline V lookup: CDR1 SGHRS, CDR2 YFSETQ. Trimming removed 6 bases from V and 2 bases from J; junction bases left unmatched: 7. This CDR3 is 15 amino acids long.

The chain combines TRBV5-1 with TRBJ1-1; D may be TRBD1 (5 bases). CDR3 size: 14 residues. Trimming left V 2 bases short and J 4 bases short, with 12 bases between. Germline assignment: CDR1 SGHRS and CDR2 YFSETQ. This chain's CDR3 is CASSFGGGGTEAFF. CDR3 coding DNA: TGCGCCAGCAGCTTCGGGGGGGGAGGCACTGAAGCTTTCTTT.

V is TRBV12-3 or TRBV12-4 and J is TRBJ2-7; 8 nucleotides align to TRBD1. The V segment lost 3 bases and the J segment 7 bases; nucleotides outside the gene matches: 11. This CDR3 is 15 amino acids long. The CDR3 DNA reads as TGTGCCAGCAGTTTCCTTGGACAGGGTTTAGGGGAGCAGTACTTC. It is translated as CASSFLGQGLGEQYF.

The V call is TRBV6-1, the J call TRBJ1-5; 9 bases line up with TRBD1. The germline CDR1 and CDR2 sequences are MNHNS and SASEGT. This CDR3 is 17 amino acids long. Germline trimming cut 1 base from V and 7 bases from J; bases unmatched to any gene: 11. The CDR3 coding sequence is TGTGCCAGCAGTGAAGAGAGGGTAGGACAGGGGAGACAGCCCCAGCATTTT. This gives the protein CASSEERVGQGRQPQHF.

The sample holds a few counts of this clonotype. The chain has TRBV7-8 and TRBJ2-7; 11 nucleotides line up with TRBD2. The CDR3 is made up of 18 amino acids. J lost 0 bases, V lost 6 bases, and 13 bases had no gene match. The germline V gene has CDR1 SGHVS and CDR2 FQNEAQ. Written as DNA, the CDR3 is TGTGCCAGCAGTCTTCGAACTAGCGGGGGTCCTAACTCCTACGAGCAGTACTTC. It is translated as CASSLRTSGGPNSYEQYF.

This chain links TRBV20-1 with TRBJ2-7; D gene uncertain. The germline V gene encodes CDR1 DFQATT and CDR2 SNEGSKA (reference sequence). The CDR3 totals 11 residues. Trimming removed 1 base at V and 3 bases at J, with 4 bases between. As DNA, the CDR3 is TGCAGTGCTAGAGCCCACTACGAGCAGTACTTC. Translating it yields CSARAHYEQYF.

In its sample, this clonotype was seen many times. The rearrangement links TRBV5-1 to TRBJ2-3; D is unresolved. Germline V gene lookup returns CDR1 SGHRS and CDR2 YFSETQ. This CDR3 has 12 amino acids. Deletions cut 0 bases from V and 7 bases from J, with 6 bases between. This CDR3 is CASSLVGNTQYF. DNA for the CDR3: TGCGCCAGCAGCTTGGTGGGGAATACGCAGTATTTT. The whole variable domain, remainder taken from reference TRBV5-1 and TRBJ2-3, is KAGVTQTPRYLIKTRGQQVTLSCSPISGHRSVSWYQQTPGQGLQFLFEYFSETQRNKGNFPGRFSGRQFSNSRSEMNVSTLELGDSALYLCASSLVGNTQYFGPGTRLTVL.

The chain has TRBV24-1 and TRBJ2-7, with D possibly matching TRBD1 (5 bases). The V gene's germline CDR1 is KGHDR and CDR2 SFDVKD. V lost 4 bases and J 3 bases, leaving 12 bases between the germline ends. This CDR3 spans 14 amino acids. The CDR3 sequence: CATSDPATVYEQYF. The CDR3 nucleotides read TGTGCCACCAGTGACCCAGCGACAGTCTACGAGCAGTACTTC.

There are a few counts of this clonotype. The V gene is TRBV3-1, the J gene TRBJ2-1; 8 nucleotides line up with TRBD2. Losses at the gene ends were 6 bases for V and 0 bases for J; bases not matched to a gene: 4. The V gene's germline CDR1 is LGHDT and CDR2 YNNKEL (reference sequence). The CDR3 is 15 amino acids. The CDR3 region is CASRSGGSSYNEQFF. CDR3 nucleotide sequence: TGTGCCAGCAGGAGCGGGGGTTCCTCCTACAATGAGCAGTTCTTC.

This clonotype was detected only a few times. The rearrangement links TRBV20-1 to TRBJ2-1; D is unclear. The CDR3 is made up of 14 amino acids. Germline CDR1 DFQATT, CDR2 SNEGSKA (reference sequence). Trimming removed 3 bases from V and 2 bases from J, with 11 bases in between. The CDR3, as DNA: TGCAGTGCTAGTGCTTCACCAGCCTACAATGAGCAGTTCTTC. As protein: CSASASPAYNEQFF.

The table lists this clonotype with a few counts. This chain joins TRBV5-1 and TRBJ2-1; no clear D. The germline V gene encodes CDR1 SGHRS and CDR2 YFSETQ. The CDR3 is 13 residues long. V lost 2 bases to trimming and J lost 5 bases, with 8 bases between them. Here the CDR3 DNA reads TGCGCCAGCAGCTTACCCAGAAACAATGAGCAGTTCTTC. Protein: CASSLPRNNEQFF.

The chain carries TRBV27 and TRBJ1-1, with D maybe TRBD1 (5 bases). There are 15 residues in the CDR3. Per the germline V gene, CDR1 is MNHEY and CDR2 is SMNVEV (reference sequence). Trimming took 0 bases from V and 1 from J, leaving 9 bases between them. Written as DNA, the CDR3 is TGTGCCAGCAGTTTATCGCGGGGGTCGAACACTGAAGCTTTCTTT. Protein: CASSLSRGSNTEAFF.